Below, 29 T cell receptor beta chains from the same sample are listed, as sequenced in a study of blood T cell repertoires in COVID-19 (dated by TCRdb to the early 2020s). Preparation of the library involved the immunoSEQ multiplex PCR assay. TCRdb took over this immuneACCESS table, retaining in-frame rearrangements with V and J assigned. Such tables are incomplete; in checked studies, under half of the missing clones stem from an unresolved V gene, and the remainder is unexplained. A total of some 390,000 clones appear in this sample, 85% to 90% of them only once. 1.1% of the sample is taken by the ten largest. The sample taken for sequencing was PBMCs or T cells enriched from blood (not recorded which). These receptors were obtained from a man younger than 40 who had recovered from COVID-19.

The V and J genes are TRBV10-3 and TRBJ1-1; 11 bases match TRBD1. The CDR3 consists of 14 residues. The ends lost 3 bases at V and 6 bases at J; junction bases unmatched: 3. CDR1 ENHRY and CDR2 SYGVKD come from the germline V gene. The CDR3 DNA reads TGTGCCATCAGTGAAAGGACAGGGGGCTCTGAAGCTTTCTTT. Protein: CAISERTGGSEAFF.

This sequence joins TRBV30 and TRBJ2-1; 9 nucleotides line up with TRBD1. This CDR3 is 12 amino acids long. V dropped 5 bases and J dropped 9; count of bases not matched to a gene: 5. Germline V lookup: CDR1 GTSNPN, CDR2 SVGIG (reference sequence). The CDR3 here is CAWDRGLFEQFF. In DNA form, the CDR3 reads TGTGCCTGGGACAGGGGGTTGTTTGAGCAGTTCTTC.

This chain uses TRBV19 with TRBJ2-2, with 8 bases lining up with TRBD2. CDR1 is LNHDA and CDR2 is SQIVND in the germline V gene (reference sequence). V lost 8 bases to trimming and J lost 5 bases; unmatched junction nucleotides: 7. CDR3 size: 14 residues. Here the CDR3 DNA reads TGTGCCAGTCTACGGGCTAGCGGGACCGGGGAGCTGTTTTTT. It encodes CASLRASGTGELFF. Supplemented by reference TRBV19 and TRBJ2-2, the full variable domain reads DGGITQSPKYLFRKEGQNVTLSCEQNLNHDAMYWYRQDPGQGLRLIYYSQIVNDFQKGDIAEGYSVSREKKESFPLTVTSAQKNPTAFYLCASLRASGTGELFFGEGSRLTVL.

This rearrangement joins TRBV28 to TRBJ1-5, with unresolved D. CDR1 MDHEN and CDR2 SYDVKM come from the germline V gene. Trimming stripped 4 bases from V and 1 base from J, with 11 bases between. This CDR3 spans 15 amino acids. CDR3 sequence: CASSSPLESNQPQHF. CDR3 bases: TGTGCCAGCAGTTCCCCCCTAGAGAGCAATCAGCCCCAGCATTTT.

CDR3 DNA sequence: TGTGCCAGCAGTCCCGGACGTGCAGGGCAGGCCATATATTTT. Its protein is CASSPGRAGQAIYF. V and J are TRBV27 and TRBJ1-3, with a possible D match to TRBD1 (5 bases). Trimming cost V 5 bases and J 11 bases, with 19 bases left between them. The CDR3 loop spans 14 amino acids. Germline V gene data show CDR1 as MNHEY and CDR2 as SMNVEV (reference sequence).

The chain uses TRBV6-2 or TRBV6-3 and TRBJ1-1; possibly TRBD1 for D (5 bases). Per germline, CDR1 MNHEY and CDR2 SVGEGT. Trimming took off 4 bases at V and 5 bases at J, with 14 bases between the two ends. The CDR3 is 14 residues long. CDR3 DNA: TGTGCCAGCAGTTTTACAGGAAGCGGGACTGAAGCTTTCTTT. Its protein is CASSFTGSGTEAFF.

The V call is TRBV7-9, the J call TRBJ2-1, with TRBD2 matching over 7 bases. Germline V CDR1 and CDR2: SEHNR, FQNEAQ (reference sequence). The CDR3 is 13 amino acids. J lost 8 bases, V lost 5 bases, and 6 bases had no gene match. CDR3 sequence: CASSPPGGDEQFF. CDR3 DNA sequence: TGTGCCAGCAGCCCCCCGGGAGGCGATGAGCAGTTCTTC.

The chain joins TRBV19 to TRBJ2-1, with a weak D call TRBD2 (5 bases). Trimming stripped 1 base from V and 0 bases from J, with 13 bases between. CDR1 and CDR2 from the germline V gene are LNHDA and SQIVND (reference sequence). This CDR3 is 17 amino acids long. The CDR3 reads CASSIGFTRISYNEQFF. CDR3 DNA sequence: TGTGCCAGTAGTATAGGATTCACTAGGATCTCCTACAATGAGCAGTTCTTC.

There are a few counts of this clone. This chain uses TRBV28 with TRBJ1-1; 8 bases agree with TRBD1. J gave up 4 bases and V 5 bases, and 9 bases lay outside the gene matches. The CDR3 covers 15 residues. Germline V lookup: CDR1 MDHEN, CDR2 SYDVKM. The CDR3 here is CASSPQGQVFTEAFF. CDR3 nucleotide sequence: TGTGCCAGCAGTCCCCAGGGACAGGTGTTCACTGAAGCTTTCTTT.

The CDR3 sequence: CASSKGGRGTDTQYF. The CDR3 bases are TGTGCCAGCAGTAAAGGAGGGAGGGGCACAGATACGCAGTATTTT. The chain is built from TRBV28 and TRBJ2-3, with 7 nucleotides matching TRBD2. CDR1 and CDR2 (germline): MDHEN, SYDVKM. V was clipped by 5 bases and J by 1 base; unmatched bases: 6. The CDR3 consists of 15 residues.

The genes are TRBV18 and TRBJ1-2, with D perhaps TRBD1 (6 bases). The germline CDR1 and CDR2 sequences are KGHSH and LQKENI. Trimming removed 2 bases at V and 2 bases at J, with 12 bases between. The CDR3 is 15 residues long. The CDR3 loop is CASSPAAGENYGYTF. The CDR3 DNA reads as TGTGCCAGCTCACCAGCGGCAGGGGAAAACTATGGCTACACCTTC.

The CDR3 protein is CASSLGRAYEQYF. CDR3 sequence (DNA): TGTGCCAGCAGTTTGGGGAGGGCCTACGAGCAGTACTTC. The V and J genes are TRBV12-3 or TRBV12-4 and TRBJ2-7; 7 bases match TRBD2. The trim removed 3 bases at V and 2 bases at J, leaving 1 base unmatched. The CDR3 sequence is 13 residues long.

Ten or more counts support this clone. The chain uses TRBV10-2 and TRBJ2-5; 8 bases align to TRBD1. Per the germline V gene, CDR1 is WSHSY and CDR2 is SAAADI. The CDR3 has 15 residues. V lost 7 bases to trimming and J lost 2 bases; unmatched junction nucleotides: 9. The CDR3 is CASKKDRVGQETQYF. DNA of the CDR3: TGCGCCAGCAAAAAGGACAGGGTGGGGCAAGAGACCCAGTACTTC.

V and J are TRBV2 and TRBJ2-5; 9 bases line up with TRBD1. The CDR3 spans 14 residues. The V segment lost 7 bases and the J segment 1 base; nucleotides outside the gene matches: 4. CDR1 is SNHLY, CDR2 FYNNEI, per germline. CDR3 sequence (DNA): TGTGCCAGCACTAAGGACAGGGGCCAAGAGACCCAGTACTTC. As protein: CASTKDRGQETQYF.

This chain joins TRBV6-5 and TRBJ1-1; no firm D call. Germline-derived CDR1 and CDR2 are MNHEY and SVGAGI. V was clipped by 6 bases and J by 4 bases, with 6 bases between them. The CDR3 contains 11 residues. The CDR3 region is CASRGGTEAFF. Written as DNA, the CDR3 is TGTGCCAGCAGAGGAGGCACTGAAGCTTTCTTT.

The V call is TRBV5-6, the J call TRBJ2-3; 9 nucleotides agree with TRBD2. The V and J ends lost 2 bases and 4 bases, in that order; junction bases with no gene match: 2. Germline values: CDR1 SGHDT, CDR2 YYEEEE. The CDR3 loop spans 14 amino acids. As DNA, the CDR3 is TGTGCCAGCAGCTTAGGGACTAGCCCAGATACGCAGTATTTT. Translation gives CASSLGTSPDTQYF.

The chain carries TRBV19 and TRBJ2-7; TRBD2 aligns across 9 bases. This CDR3 has 15 residues. Germline CDR1 is LNHDA and CDR2 is SQIVND (reference sequence). Trimming took 11 bases from V and 0 from J; bases not matched to a gene: 11. CDR3: CACSSSGTYSYEQYF. The CDR3 DNA reads as TGTGCCTGTTCTTCTAGCGGGACGTACTCCTACGAGCAGTACTTC. Based on the CDR3 plus reference TRBV19 and TRBJ2-7, the full variable domain is DGGITQSPKYLFRKEGQNVTLSCEQNLNHDAMYWYRQDPGQGLRLIYYSQIVNDFQKGDIAEGYSVSREKKESFPLTVTSAQKNPTAFYLCACSSSGTYSYEQYFGPGTRLTVT.

The chain combines TRBV6-1 with TRBJ2-3, with D possibly TRBD2 on 5 matching bases. The V end lost 2 bases, the J end lost 6 bases, and 6 bases lay between the germline ends. The CDR3 extends over 12 amino acids. CDR1 is MNHNS and CDR2 is SASEGT in the germline V gene. This CDR3 is CASSERGDTQYF. CDR3 bases: TGTGCCAGCAGTGAAAGAGGGGATACGCAGTATTTT.

The chain links TRBV10-1 to TRBJ2-3, with D possibly matching TRBD2 (5 bases). The germline V gene encodes CDR1 WNHNN and CDR2 SYGVQD (reference sequence). V was clipped by 6 bases and J by 4 bases, with 11 bases between them. This CDR3 has 13 residues. The CDR3 sequence is CASRLGSADTQYF. The CDR3 DNA sequence: TGCGCCAGCAGACTAGGTTCTGCAGATACGCAGTATTTT.

The chain employs TRBV6-1 and TRBJ1-5; TRBD1 matches at 7 bases. The CDR3 extends over 15 amino acids. Germline V gives CDR1 MNHNS, CDR2 SASEGT. Germline trimming cut 2 bases from V and 4 bases from J; bases unmatched to any gene: 5. CDR3 sequence: CASSENGQANQPQHF. CDR3 DNA: TGTGCCAGCAGTGAAAATGGACAGGCGAATCAGCCCCAGCATTTT.

The rearrangement uses TRBV11-1 and TRBJ2-7; D is possibly TRBD2 (6 bases). V was trimmed by 5 bases and J by 6 bases, leaving 17 bases between them. The CDR3 extends over 14 amino acids. The germline CDR1 and CDR2 sequences are SGHAT and FQDESV (reference sequence). The CDR3 DNA reads as TGTGCCAGCAGCCCGGGGACTCTTGGTCCCGAGCAGTACTTC. This sequence encodes CASSPGTLGPEQYF.

This clone was seen a single time. The chain carries TRBV6-5 and TRBJ2-1, with 8 bases fitting TRBD1. After removal of 7 bases from V and 9 bases from J, the junction contained 14 bases not matched to a gene. The CDR3 extends over 15 amino acids. Germline values: CDR1 MNHEY, CDR2 SVGAGI. This CDR3 reads CASTGGGTGSREQFF. CDR3 sequence (DNA): TGTGCCAGCACTGGAGGGGGGACAGGTTCCCGTGAGCAGTTCTTC.

V is TRBV27 and J is TRBJ2-5; 7 bases match TRBD1. The V and J ends lost 4 bases and 5 bases, in that order; junction bases with no gene match: 7. The CDR3 length is 14 residues. Germline CDR1 MNHEY, CDR2 SMNVEV (reference sequence). CDR3 sequence reads: CASSSTGQWETQYF. Written as DNA, the CDR3 is TGTGCCAGCAGTTCAACGGGACAGTGGGAGACCCAGTACTTC.

The chain is built from TRBV28 and TRBJ2-7; 10 bases are shared with TRBD2. CDR1 is MDHEN, CDR2 SYDVKM, per germline. This CDR3 is 16 amino acids long. V was pared by 8 bases and J by 2 bases, with 12 bases of the junction left unmatched. The CDR3 DNA follows: TGTGCCAGCGGGACTAGCGAGAGCTGGAATCCCTACGAGCAGTACTTC. Translated: CASGTSESWNPYEQYF.

The V gene is TRBV5-1, the J gene TRBJ1-3, with 9 bases that match TRBD1. The CDR3 is 18 amino acids. After removal of 1 base from V and 4 bases from J, the junction contained 12 bases not matched to a gene. The V gene's germline CDR1 is SGHRS and CDR2 YFSETQ. The CDR3 here is CASSLHPGTGNPGNTIYF. The CDR3 DNA is TGCGCCAGCAGCTTGCATCCCGGGACAGGGAACCCAGGAAACACCATATATTTT. The full variable domain, rest sourced from reference TRBV5-1 and TRBJ1-3, is KAGVTQTPRYLIKTRGQQVTLSCSPISGHRSVSWYQQTPGQGLQFLFEYFSETQRNKGNFPGRFSGRQFSNSRSEMNVSTLELGDSALYLCASSLHPGTGNPGNTIYFGEGSWLTVV.

The chain is built from TRBV2 and TRBJ2-7, with 7 bases identical to TRBD1. The CDR3 sequence is 14 residues long. Germline CDR1 and CDR2: SNHLY and FYNNEI. Losses at the gene ends were 6 bases for V and 6 bases for J; bases not matched to a gene: 11. CDR3 protein: CASRGDSSPVEQYF. The CDR3 nucleotides read TGTGCCAGCAGGGGGGACAGTTCCCCCGTCGAGCAGTACTTC.

The chain has TRBV19 and TRBJ2-7, with TRBD1 matching over 10 bases. The CDR3 runs to 14 residues. Unmatched junction bases numbered 6, after V lost 6 bases and J lost 4 bases. Germline V gene sequence: CDR1 LNHDA, CDR2 SQIVND (reference sequence). The CDR3 spells CASSTGTGVYEQYF. The CDR3 coding sequence is TGTGCCAGTAGCACCGGGACAGGGGTGTACGAGCAGTACTTC.

The chain links TRBV5-1 to TRBJ2-1; 13 bases fit TRBD2. The CDR3 totals 15 residues. The germline V gene encodes CDR1 SGHRS and CDR2 YFSETQ. Losses at the gene ends were 3 bases for V and 9 bases for J; bases not matched to a gene: 6. The CDR3 sequence is CASSWTSGSMSEQFF. The CDR3 DNA sequence: TGCGCCAGCAGCTGGACTAGCGGGAGTATGAGTGAGCAGTTCTTC.

The table lists this clone with a few counts. The chain combines TRBV27 with TRBJ1-6; a possible D gene is TRBD1 (6 bases). The V gene lost 3 bases and the J gene lost 4 bases, with 7 bases spanning the gap. CDR3 length: 14 residues. Germline V lookup: CDR1 MNHEY, CDR2 SMNVEV (reference sequence). CDR3 bases: TGTGCCAGCAGTTTTCAGGGGTATAATTCACCCCTCCACTTT. Residues: CASSFQGYNSPLHF.